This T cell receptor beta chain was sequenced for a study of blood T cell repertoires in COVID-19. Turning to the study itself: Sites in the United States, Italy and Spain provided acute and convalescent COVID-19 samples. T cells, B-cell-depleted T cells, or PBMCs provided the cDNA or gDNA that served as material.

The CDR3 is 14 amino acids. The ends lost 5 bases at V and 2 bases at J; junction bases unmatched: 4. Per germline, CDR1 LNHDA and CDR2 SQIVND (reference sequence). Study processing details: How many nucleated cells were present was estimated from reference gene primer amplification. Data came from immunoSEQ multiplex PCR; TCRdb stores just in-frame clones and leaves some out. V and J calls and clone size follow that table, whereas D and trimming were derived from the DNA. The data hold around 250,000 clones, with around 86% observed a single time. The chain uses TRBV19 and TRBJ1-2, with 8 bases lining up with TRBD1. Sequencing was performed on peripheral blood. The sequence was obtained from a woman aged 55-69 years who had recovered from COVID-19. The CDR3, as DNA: TGTGCCAGTAGTGCCCGACAGGGGAACTATGGCTACACCTTC. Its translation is CASSARQGNYGYTF.